A single sample is the source of the 27 T cell receptor beta chains below, sequenced in a study of blood T cell repertoires in COVID-19. Produced via immunoSEQ multiplex PCR; TCRdb's table is partial and in-frame only. Of 100,000 to 150,000 clones in the sample, 92% are singletons; the top ten hold 2.1%. Source material: peripheral blood. The receptors here all came from a man aged 50 to 59 with COVID-19, enrolled during active disease.

This clone came up a few times. This sample also contains other DNA sequences that code for the same CDR3. V gene TRBV19 combines with J gene TRBJ2-7; TRBD1 matches at 9 bases. The V segment lost 2 bases and the J segment 4 bases; nucleotides outside the gene matches: 6. Germline V gives CDR1 LNHDA, CDR2 SQIVND (reference sequence). This CDR3 is 15 amino acids long. CDR3 sequence: CASSITGTGNYEQYF. The DNA of the CDR3 is TGTGCCAGTAGTATAACCGGGACAGGGAATTACGAGCAGTACTTC.

This chain joins TRBV5-1 and TRBJ1-2; D is uncertain. The CDR3 extends over 13 amino acids. Deletions cut 0 bases from V and 6 bases from J, with 9 bases between. CDR1 and CDR2 (germline): SGHRS, YFSETQ. Here the CDR3 reads CASSLAGVHGYTF. The CDR3 DNA is TGCGCCAGCAGCTTGGCCGGGGTCCATGGCTACACCTTC.

The chain couples TRBV6-2 or TRBV6-3 to TRBJ2-1, with 15 nucleotides matching TRBD2. Per the germline V gene, CDR1 is MNHEY and CDR2 is SVGEGT. The CDR3 covers 16 residues. The ends lost 5 bases at V and 9 bases at J; junction bases unmatched: 8. CDR3 residues: CASSRGLAGGPGEQFF. DNA for the CDR3: TGTGCCAGCAGTCGCGGACTAGCGGGAGGGCCCGGTGAGCAGTTCTTC.

The rearrangement joins TRBV25-1 to TRBJ2-1; 7 bases are shared with TRBD1. Germline values: CDR1 MGHDK, CDR2 SYGVNS. After removal of 3 bases from V and 3 bases from J, the junction contained 5 bases not matched to a gene. CDR3 length: 15 residues. CDR3 DNA: TGTGCCAGCAGTGACAGGCAGGGGGTCTACAATGAGCAGTTCTTC. This encodes CASSDRQGVYNEQFF.

The chain recombines TRBV10-2 with TRBJ1-1; TRBD1 aligns across 8 bases. The ends lost 3 bases at V and 12 bases at J; junction bases unmatched: 9. From germline, CDR1 is WSHSY and CDR2 SAAADI. The CDR3 length is 13 residues. The CDR3 sequence: CASSDPAGGRPFF. CDR3 coding DNA: TGCGCCAGCAGTGACCCGGCAGGGGGCAGGCCTTTCTTT.

The rearrangement joins TRBV5-8 to TRBJ2-3; D is undetermined. Germline V lookup: CDR1 SGHTS, CDR2 YDEGEE. The V end lost 0 bases, the J end lost 5 bases, and 10 bases lay between the germline ends. This CDR3 comprises 14 residues. In DNA, the CDR3 is TGTGCCAGCAGCTTGGCTTGGGCCAGAGATACGCAGTATTTT. Translated, it gives CASSLAWARDTQYF. Using reference TRBV5-8 and TRBJ2-3 for the parts outside the CDR3, the full variable domain is EAGVTQSPTHLIKTRGQQATLRCSPISGHTSVYWYQQALGLGLQFLLWYDEGEERNRGNFPPRFSGRQFPNYSSELNVNALELEDSALYLCASSLAWARDTQYFGPGTRLTVL.

The chain combines TRBV6-5 with TRBJ2-3, with TRBD2 as a possible D gene (6 bases). CDR3 length: 15 residues. Trimming took 8 bases from V and 6 from J, leaving 21 bases between them. Germline CDR1 and CDR2: MNHEY and SVGAGI. CDR3 loop: CASGPGSTVQDTQYF. CDR3 coding DNA: TGTGCCAGCGGGCCCGGGAGCACCGTCCAGGATACGCAGTATTTT.

V usage is TRBV3-1 (or the pseudogene TRBV3-2) and J usage is TRBJ2-2; 8 bases are a match to TRBD2. The length of the CDR3 is 15 residues. Germline V gene data show CDR1 as LGHDT and CDR2 as YNNKEL (reference sequence). V trimming: 0 bases; J trimming: 8 bases; junction bases outside the gene matches: 5. CDR3 sequence reads: CASSQELAVGGELFF. CDR3 in DNA: TGTGCCAGCAGCCAAGAACTAGCGGTTGGGGGGGAGCTGTTTTTT.

The rearrangement uses TRBV9 and TRBJ2-5, with a tentative D call TRBD2 (5 bases). Per the germline V gene, CDR1 is SGDLS and CDR2 is YYNGEE. The CDR3 sequence is 15 residues long. V was shortened by 3 bases and J by 5 bases, with 17 bases between the two germline ends. The CDR3 sequence is CASSGEGLARETQYF. As DNA, the CDR3 is TGTGCCAGCAGCGGCGAGGGCTTAGCGAGGGAGACCCAGTACTTC. The full variable domain, in which reference TRBV9 and TRBJ2-5 provide the parts outside the CDR3, is DSGVTQTPKHLITATGQRVTLRCSPRSGDLSVYWYQQSLDQGLQFLIQYYNGEERAKGNILERFSAQQFPDLHSELNLSSLELGDSALYFCASSGEGLARETQYFGPGTRLLVL.

This clone has more than one count but fewer than ten. This chain connects TRBV19 to TRBJ1-5, with D unresolved. The V gene lost 2 bases and the J gene lost 7 bases, with 12 bases spanning the gap. This CDR3 comprises 14 residues. The germline V gene has CDR1 LNHDA and CDR2 SQIVND (reference sequence). CDR3 sequence reads: CASSILGSGQPQHF. Here the CDR3 DNA reads TGTGCCAGTAGTATACTAGGGAGTGGCCAGCCCCAGCATTTT.

The chain links TRBV7-2 to TRBJ2-5; D is unresolved. The V end was cut by 0 bases, the J end by 1 base, with 6 bases between. Germline lookup yields CDR1 SGHTA and CDR2 FQGNSA. The CDR3 extends over 14 amino acids. The CDR3 reads CASSLASRQETQYF. The CDR3 nucleotides are TGTGCCAGCAGCTTAGCGAGCCGCCAAGAGACCCAGTACTTC.

The chain recombines TRBV19 with TRBJ1-1; D may be TRBD1 (5 bases). CDR1 and CDR2 from the germline V gene are LNHDA and SQIVND (reference sequence). This CDR3 is built from 14 residues. Trimming removed 6 bases from V and 4 bases from J, with 15 bases in between. The CDR3: CASSDRGGFTEAFF. The CDR3 region has the DNA TGTGCCAGTAGCGACCGCGGGGGGTTCACTGAAGCTTTCTTT.

This clone was recorded once. The V gene is TRBV18, the J gene TRBJ1-2, with TRBD1 matching 7 bases. The length of the CDR3 is 16 residues. Per germline, CDR1 KGHSH and CDR2 LQKENI. V shed 4 bases, J shed 4 bases, and the junction held 12 bases outside the gene matches. The CDR3 bases are TGTGCCAGCTCACTAAATCGACAGGGCGTCCCCTATGGCTACACCTTC. Residues: CASSLNRQGVPYGYTF.

The chain has TRBV9 and TRBJ2-5; no clear D. Trimming took 1 base from V and 1 from J, leaving 5 bases between them. In germline, CDR1 is SGDLS, CDR2 YYNGEE. The CDR3 contains 13 residues. As DNA, the CDR3 is TGTGCCAGCAGCGTAAATCTCCAAGAGACCCAGTACTTC. This encodes CASSVNLQETQYF.

The chain combines TRBV7-2 with TRBJ2-1; TRBD2 matches at 7 bases. This CDR3 spans 14 amino acids. V lost 5 bases to trimming and J lost 5 bases; unmatched junction nucleotides: 6. Germline CDR1 reads SGHTA; CDR2 reads FQGNSA. The CDR3 nucleotides read TGTGCCAGCAGCCCCCCGGGACTACACAATGAGCAGTTCTTC. Translation gives CASSPPGLHNEQFF. Filled out from reference TRBV7-2 and TRBJ2-1, the complete variable domain reads GAGVSQSPSNKVTEKGKDVELRCDPISGHTALYWYRQSLGQGLEFLIYFQGNSAPDKSGLPSDRFSAERTGGSVSTLTIQRTQQEDSAVYLCASSPPGLHNEQFFGPGTRLTVL.

The genes are TRBV11-2 and TRBJ2-7; D perhaps matches TRBD1 (5 bases). The CDR3 loop spans 15 amino acids. CDR1 is SGHAT, CDR2 FQNNGV, per germline. V was clipped by 1 base and J by 3 bases, with 13 bases between them. CDR3 amino acids: CASSLGPGLSYEQYV. DNA for the CDR3: TGTGCCAGCAGCTTAGGGCCAGGGCTCAGCTACGAGCAGTACGTC.

This chain links TRBV3-1 (or the pseudogene TRBV3-2) with TRBJ2-7, with 12 bases matching TRBD2. Unmatched junction bases numbered 6, after V lost 4 bases and J lost 5 bases. The CDR3 consists of 15 residues. Germline V gene lookup returns CDR1 LGHDT and CDR2 YNNKEL (reference sequence). The CDR3 nucleotides are TGTGCCAGCAGCCCTTGGACTAGCGGGAAAAACGAGCAGTACTTC. Translation gives CASSPWTSGKNEQYF.

Here the CDR3 DNA reads TGTGCCAGCAGTACCCGAGGGAGGGGGAAAAAGGCAGGTGGCTACACCTTC. This translates into CASSTRGRGKKAGGYTF. The V and J genes are TRBV2 and TRBJ1-2, with D tentatively TRBD1 (6 bases). The CDR3 runs to 17 residues. Germline values: CDR1 SNHLY, CDR2 FYNNEI. With 5 bases removed from V and 7 bases from J, the gap between germline ends came to 26 bases.

This chain links TRBV19 with TRBJ1-5; tentative D call: TRBD1 (6 bases). Germline values: CDR1 LNHDA, CDR2 SQIVND (reference sequence). Between the trimmed V and J ends, which lost 4 bases and 4 bases, there was a span of 14 bases. The CDR3 spans 15 residues. CDR3 bases: TGTGCCAGTAGTAATTTCGACAGGCCTAATCAGCCCCAGCATTTT. Translating it yields CASSNFDRPNQPQHF.

The CDR3 here is CASGLQGRNTIYF. The CDR3 DNA reads TGTGCCAGTGGATTACAGGGGAGAAACACCATATATTTT. V and J are TRBV19 and TRBJ1-3, with TRBD1 matching 7 bases. V was pared by 8 bases and J by 5 bases, with 6 bases of the junction left unmatched. The CDR3 loop spans 13 amino acids. Germline V lookup: CDR1 LNHDA, CDR2 SQIVND (reference sequence). The variable domain in full, with the rest retrieved from reference TRBV19 and TRBJ1-3, is DGGITQSPKYLFRKEGQNVTLSCEQNLNHDAMYWYRQDPGQGLRLIYYSQIVNDFQKGDIAEGYSVSREKKESFPLTVTSAQKNPTAFYLCASGLQGRNTIYFGEGSWLTVV.

This clone has only one observation. The gene calls are TRBV5-1 and TRBJ2-1; D remains unclear. The ends were cut back, 6 bases at V and 2 bases at J, with 9 bases in the middle. The CDR3 totals 13 residues. The V gene's germline CDR1 is SGHRS and CDR2 YFSETQ. Written as DNA, the CDR3 is TGCGCCAGCAACTCCCTCCCCTACAATGAGCAGTTCTTC. This encodes CASNSLPYNEQFF.

The J gene is TRBJ1-2, the V gene TRBV5-1; 9 nucleotides line up with TRBD1. This CDR3 comprises 15 residues. In germline, CDR1 is SGHRS, CDR2 YFSETQ. Losses at the gene ends were 4 bases for V and 2 bases for J; bases not matched to a gene: 6. CDR3 region: CASSAHGQGNYGYTF. In nucleotides, the CDR3 is TGCGCCAGCAGCGCCCACGGACAGGGGAACTATGGCTACACCTTC.

This chain joins TRBV6-5 and TRBJ1-4, with a weak D call TRBD1 (6 bases). CDR1 is MNHEY and CDR2 is SVGAGI in the germline V gene. The CDR3 has 13 amino acids. Between the trimmed V and J ends, which lost 6 bases and 5 bases, there was a span of 10 bases. In DNA form, the CDR3 reads TGTGCCAGCAGCCTCGGACAGAATGAAAAACTGTTTTTT. This codes for CASSLGQNEKLFF.

This chain links TRBV6-1 with TRBJ2-7; perhaps TRBD2 as D (5 bases). Germline values: CDR1 MNHNS, CDR2 SASEGT. There are 14 residues in the CDR3. V shed 3 bases and J shed 1 base, with 10 bases lying between them. CDR3 sequence reads: CASSEGSLSYEQYF. CDR3 coding DNA: TGTGCCAGCAGTGAGGGGAGTTTATCCTACGAGCAGTACTTC.

J is TRBJ1-3 and V is TRBV27; 7 positions agree with TRBD1. CDR1 is MNHEY and CDR2 is SMNVEV in the germline V gene (reference sequence). This CDR3 is built from 17 residues. Trimming cost V 6 bases and J 0 bases; bases outside gene matches: 11. In nucleotides, the CDR3 is TGTGCCAGCAGCAGTACAGGGGCCACTTTCTCTGGAAACACCATATATTTT. It codes for CASSSTGATFSGNTIYF.

The rearrangement uses TRBV7-2 and TRBJ2-7; 9 bases are shared with TRBD1. Trimming cost V 3 bases and J 5 bases; bases outside gene matches: 5. Germline V gives CDR1 SGHTA, CDR2 FQGNSA. The CDR3 sequence is 14 residues long. For the CDR3, the DNA is TGTGCCAGCAGCTTTCAGACAGGGGGGGACGAGCAGTACTTC. As protein: CASSFQTGGDEQYF.

The chain employs TRBV6-6 and TRBJ2-7, with 12 nucleotides matching TRBD2. Unmatched junction bases numbered 6, after V lost 6 bases and J lost 3 bases. The germline CDR1 and CDR2 sequences are MNHNY and SVGAGI (reference sequence). The CDR3 length is 15 residues. The CDR3 DNA sequence: TGTGCCAGCAGGCACCTAGCGGGGGGGAGCTACGAGCAGTACTTC. Translated: CASRHLAGGSYEQYF.